One sample yielded the 28 T cell receptor beta chains listed below, sequenced in a study of response to subunit inactivated influenza vaccine. TCRdb used MiXCR to reprocess the RT-PCR reads, holding one entry per CDR3 protein. The data hold some 160,000 distinct CDR3 sequences, with under 13% observed a single time. Sequencing used non-naive T cells sorted from PBMCs, obtained 40 to 50 days after vaccination. The source of these receptors is a man in his fifties or sixties who received an inactivated influenza vaccine.

This clonotype has ten or more counts. The chain carries TRBV13 and TRBJ1-1, with 9 bases fitting TRBD1. The CDR3 runs to 14 residues. Germline V CDR1 and CDR2: PRHDT, FYEKMQ (reference sequence). Unmatched junction bases numbered 3, after V lost 1 base and J lost 6 bases. CDR3 protein: CASSLAQGAAEAFF. For the CDR3, the DNA is TGTGCCAGCAGCTTAGCACAGGGGGCAGCTGAAGCTTTCTTT.

The V and J genes are TRBV28 and TRBJ2-1; no clear D gene. The CDR3 contains 14 residues. Trimming shortened V by 1 base and J by 6 bases, and 10 bases separated the two germline ends. Looked up from germline, CDR1 is MDHEN and CDR2 is SYDVKM. CDR3: CASSLFDFSNEQFF. DNA of the CDR3: TGTGCCAGCAGTTTATTTGACTTCTCCAATGAGCAGTTCTTC.

The chain uses TRBV28 and TRBJ2-2; TRBD1 matches at 7 bases. There are 15 residues in the CDR3. The V gene's germline CDR1 is MDHEN and CDR2 SYDVKM. V shed 8 bases and J 1 base; nucleotides not matched to a gene: 7. CDR3 sequence (DNA): TGTGCCAGCCGGTACAGGGGCTTGAACACCGGGGAGCTGTTTTTT. The encoded protein is CASRYRGLNTGELFF.

This clonotype has ten or more counts. The V and J genes are TRBV4-3 and TRBJ2-3; D uncertain. This CDR3 has 15 amino acids. Looked up from germline, CDR1 is LGHNA and CDR2 is YSLEER. Trimming took off 0 bases at V and 2 bases at J, with 9 bases between the two ends. CDR3 in amino acids: CASSQDFRTTDTQYF. CDR3 bases: TGCGCCAGCAGCCAAGATTTTCGGACCACAGATACGCAGTATTTT.

The V call is TRBV20-1, the J call TRBJ1-4, with D perhaps TRBD1 (5 bases). The CDR3 extends over 14 amino acids. V was shortened by 5 bases and J by 0 bases, with 10 bases between the two germline ends. CDR1 is DFQATT and CDR2 is SNEGSKA in the germline V gene (reference sequence). The chain's CDR3 is CSAGETATNEKLFF. Written as DNA, the CDR3 is TGCAGTGCTGGGGAGACAGCAACTAATGAAAAACTGTTTTTT.

The J gene is TRBJ2-6, the V gene TRBV6-5, with D hard to call. CDR1 MNHEY and CDR2 SVGAGI come from the germline V gene. The V end was cut by 2 bases, the J end by 4 bases, with 3 bases between. The CDR3 contains 13 residues. CDR3 bases: TGTGCCAGCAGTTACAAGGGGGCCAACGTCCTGACTTTC. Protein sequence: CASSYKGANVLTF.

This clonotype showed up just a few times. The chain combines TRBV7-2 with TRBJ1-2; a weak D match, TRBD1 (5 bases). V lost 4 bases to trimming and J lost 13 bases, with 19 bases between them. Germline V gives CDR1 SGHTA, CDR2 FQGNSA. The CDR3 has 13 amino acids. CDR3 loop: CASSSRGGAKCTF. The CDR3 DNA reads TGTGCCAGCAGCTCGCGGGGAGGGGCCAAGTGCACCTTC.

The chain recombines TRBV11-2 with TRBJ2-5; 14 nucleotides align to TRBD2. The CDR3 is 18 residues long. Per germline, CDR1 SGHAT and CDR2 FQNNGV. Trimming at V came to 3 bases and at J to 0 bases, leaving 6 bases not matched to a gene. CDR3 amino acids: CASSLGTSGGEYQETQYF. The CDR3 DNA reads as TGTGCCAGCAGCTTGGGGACTAGCGGGGGAGAGTACCAAGAGACCCAGTACTTC.

This clonotype was counted many times. This sequence joins TRBV5-1 and TRBJ2-2; 7 bases line up with TRBD1. Trimming took 6 bases from V and 4 from J; bases not matched to a gene: 9. This CDR3 region has 15 residues. Germline V gene sequence: CDR1 SGHRS, CDR2 YFSETQ. CDR3 sequence: CASTYRGMVTGELFF. The CDR3 nucleotides are TGCGCCAGCACTTACAGGGGAATGGTCACCGGGGAGCTGTTTTTT. Looking up the rest from reference TRBV5-1 and TRBJ2-2 gives the full variable domain: KAGVTQTPRYLIKTRGQQVTLSCSPISGHRSVSWYQQTPGQGLQFLFEYFSETQRNKGNFPGRFSGRQFSNSRSEMNVSTLELGDSALYLCASTYRGMVTGELFFGEGSRLTVL.

The rearrangement uses TRBV4-2 and TRBJ1-2; TRBD1 matches 9 bases. The junction had 8 bases not matched to a gene; V was cut back by 1 base and J by 5 bases. The germline gives CDR1 LGHNA, CDR2 YNFKEQ. The CDR3 consists of 16 residues. In DNA form, the CDR3 reads TGTGCCAGCAGCCAAGTGACTGACAGGGGGTGGTATGGCTACACCTTC. Its translation is CASSQVTDRGWYGYTF.

This clonotype was counted between two and nine times. The chain joins TRBV20-1 to TRBJ2-5; 12 nucleotides align to TRBD2. CDR1 and CDR2 (germline): DFQATT, SNEGSKA (reference sequence). With V trimmed by 6 bases and J by 4 bases, 6 bases remained unmatched. The CDR3 is 14 amino acids. The CDR3 region is CSASLAGGPETQYF. The CDR3 nucleotides are TGCAGTGCCTCTCTAGCGGGAGGGCCAGAGACCCAGTACTTC.

The V and J genes are TRBV4-2 and TRBJ2-3; either TRBD1 or TRBD2 may supply D (5 bases each). Trimming stripped 0 bases from V and 2 bases from J, with 15 bases between. The V gene's germline CDR1 is LGHNA and CDR2 YNFKEQ. The CDR3 covers 17 residues. The CDR3 loop is CASSQEVSGPYTDTQYF. The CDR3 DNA reads as TGTGCCAGCAGCCAAGAGGTCTCGGGACCCTACACAGATACGCAGTATTTT.

The sample holds a few counts of this clonotype. V usage is TRBV6-2 or TRBV6-3 and J usage is TRBJ1-2, with 7 nucleotides matching TRBD1. The V gene's germline CDR1 is MNHEY and CDR2 SVGEGT. V lost 8 bases and J lost 3; bases outside the gene matches: 12. This CDR3 spans 15 amino acids. CDR3 nucleotides: TGTGCCAGCCGCGTCACCGGACAGGCCCACTATGGCTACACCTTC. This codes for CASRVTGQAHYGYTF.

The rearrangement uses TRBV6-1 and TRBJ2-7, with 7 nucleotides matching TRBD1. The CDR3 contains 15 residues. V trimming: 6 bases; J trimming: 1 base; junction bases outside the gene matches: 9. Germline loops: CDR1 MNHNS, CDR2 SASEGT. The CDR3 sequence is CASRRQGGVSYEQYF. CDR3 in DNA: TGTGCCAGCAGAAGACAGGGTGGGGTGTCCTACGAGCAGTACTTC.

The chain couples TRBV29-1 to TRBJ2-3; D unresolved. Trimming took off 5 bases at V and 6 bases at J, with 12 bases between the two ends. Germline CDR1 reads SQVTM; CDR2 reads ANQGSEA. This CDR3 spans 12 amino acids. The CDR3: CSVYFGFDTQYF. Here the CDR3 DNA reads TGCAGCGTTTATTTCGGTTTTGATACGCAGTATTTT.

The sample holds a few counts of this clonotype. The rearrangement uses TRBV7-2 and TRBJ2-1; possible D gene TRBD2, 6 bases. The CDR3 runs to 15 residues. The V and J ends lost 5 bases and 5 bases respectively, with 16 bases between them. Germline V gene sequence: CDR1 SGHTA, CDR2 FQGNSA. The CDR3 reads CASSRPGTRNNEQFF. DNA of the CDR3: TGTGCCAGCAGCCGTCCCGGGACTCGTAACAATGAGCAGTTCTTC. The whole variable domain, remainder taken from reference TRBV7-2 and TRBJ2-1, is GAGVSQSPSNKVTEKGKDVELRCDPISGHTALYWYRQSLGQGLEFLIYFQGNSAPDKSGLPSDRFSAERTGGSVSTLTIQRTQQEDSAVYLCASSRPGTRNNEQFFGPGTRLTVL.

This clonotype was detected only a few times. The chain joins TRBV6-2 or TRBV6-3 to TRBJ2-7, with D uncertain. The CDR3 extends over 12 amino acids. V dropped 6 bases and J dropped 6 bases, with 12 bases sitting between them. The V gene's germline CDR1 is MNHEY and CDR2 SVGEGT. CDR3 DNA sequence: TGTGCCAGCAGCCCAACCTCTATCGAGCAGTACTTC. Translated, it gives CASSPTSIEQYF.

The sample holds a few counts of this clonotype. The chain employs TRBV2 and TRBJ2-7, with no clear D. The CDR3 has 14 amino acids. Germline values: CDR1 SNHLY, CDR2 FYNNEI. Trimming cost V 4 bases and J 4 bases, with 14 bases left between them. CDR3 DNA sequence: TGTGCCAGCAGTGTCTGGGGTAGTGAATACGAGCAGTACTTC. Amino acid sequence: CASSVWGSEYEQYF.

The V call is TRBV4-2, the J call TRBJ2-7; 9 positions match TRBD1. This CDR3 is 19 amino acids long. J lost 4 bases, V lost 6 bases, and 22 bases had no gene match. Germline V gene sequence: CDR1 LGHNA, CDR2 YNFKEQ. The CDR3 protein is CASRDSLTGGDSRGYEQYF. The CDR3 DNA is TGTGCCAGCAGGGATTCTTTGACAGGGGGGGACTCCCGGGGTTACGAGCAGTACTTC.

This clonotype was seen a handful of times. The V and J genes are TRBV4-3 and TRBJ1-2; D gene unclear. The CDR3 loop spans 15 amino acids. CDR1 and CDR2 (germline): LGHNA, YSLEER. The germline V and J ends were trimmed by 1 base and 8 bases, with 17 bases remaining between them. CDR3 loop: CASSQAQGSWKGYTF. CDR3 DNA sequence: TGCGCCAGCAGCCAAGCGCAAGGTTCATGGAAAGGCTACACCTTC.

This clonotype turned up a few times. This sequence joins TRBV27 and TRBJ2-1; tentatively, D is TRBD1 or TRBD2 (5 bases each). This CDR3 has 13 residues. Per the germline V gene, CDR1 is MNHEY and CDR2 is SMNVEV (reference sequence). Trimming stripped 5 bases from V and 12 bases from J, with 17 bases between. The CDR3 DNA reads as TGTGCCAGCAGTCCCGTTGCGGGCCAGGGGCAGTTCTTC. This encodes CASSPVAGQGQFF.

This clonotype was picked up many times. The chain couples TRBV20-1 to TRBJ1-5, with 8 positions matching TRBD1. The V segment lost 3 bases and the J segment 5 bases; nucleotides outside the gene matches: 0. The CDR3 extends over 12 amino acids. Germline V gene sequence: CDR1 DFQATT, CDR2 SNEGSKA (reference sequence). In nucleotides, the CDR3 is TGCAGTGCTAGGACAGGGGATCAGCCCCAGCATTTT. It translates to CSARTGDQPQHF.

The table lists this clonotype with many counts. V and J are TRBV5-1 and TRBJ1-1, with D perhaps TRBD1 (6 bases). CDR3 length: 15 residues. The germline V gene encodes CDR1 SGHRS and CDR2 YFSETQ. V gave up 0 bases and J gave up 0 bases, with 9 bases separating them. CDR3 DNA sequence: TGCGCCAGCAGCTTGGAAGCAGGGGTGAACACTGAAGCTTTCTTT. This sequence encodes CASSLEAGVNTEAFF.

The V gene is TRBV20-1, the J gene TRBJ2-7; TRBD2 matches 9 bases. J was trimmed by 0 bases and V by 6 bases; bases with no gene match: 6. This CDR3 region has 14 residues. The germline V gene encodes CDR1 DFQATT and CDR2 SNEGSKA (reference sequence). Written as DNA, the CDR3 is TGCAGTGCCAATAGCGGGGGATTCTCCTACGAGCAGTACTTC. It specifies CSANSGGFSYEQYF.

This clonotype was counted between two and nine times. The V call is TRBV4-3, the J call TRBJ2-2, with a possible D match to TRBD1 (5 bases). V shed 2 bases and J shed 2 bases, with 15 bases lying between them. Germline CDR1 and CDR2: LGHNA and YSLEER. This CDR3 contains 17 residues. The CDR3 DNA follows: TGCGCCAGCAGCCAATCGGCTGACAGAACAAACACCGGGGAGCTGTTTTTT. Translation: CASSQSADRTNTGELFF.

This clonotype was observed a handful of times. The V and J genes are TRBV20-1 and TRBJ2-1; D might be TRBD1 or TRBD2, each matching 6 bases. V lost 6 bases and J 2 bases, leaving 14 bases between the germline ends. The germline CDR1 and CDR2 sequences are DFQATT and SNEGSKA (reference sequence). The CDR3 runs to 14 residues. The CDR3 DNA follows: TGCAGTGCCCCCACGAGGGGGGCCTACAATGAGCAGTTCTTC. This gives the protein CSAPTRGAYNEQFF.

This clonotype was picked up many times. The genes are TRBV12-3 or TRBV12-4 and TRBJ2-1, with 8 bases matching TRBD1. The CDR3 runs to 14 residues. Losses at the gene ends were 5 bases for V and 5 bases for J; bases not matched to a gene: 5. The DNA for the CDR3 is TGTGCCAGCAGTACACGGACAGGGAACAATGAGCAGTTCTTC. Translating gives CASSTRTGNNEQFF.

At least ten counts were recorded for this clonotype. The genes are TRBV6-5 and TRBJ1-2; D remains unclear. Germline loops: CDR1 MNHEY, CDR2 SVGAGI. The CDR3 totals 15 residues. Trimming stripped 0 bases from V and 7 bases from J, with 15 bases between. CDR3 bases: TGTGCCAGCAGTTACTCGTGGCAGGCAGTCGGTGGCTACACCTTC. Protein product: CASSYSWQAVGGYTF.